This T cell receptor (beta chain) was sequenced during a study of metastatic and nonmetastatic thyroid tumors. Prior to thyroid surgery, none of the patients had received any treatment. Germline V gene data show CDR1 as MDHEN and CDR2 as SYDVKM. CDR3 length: 15 residues. V was pared by 6 bases and J by 0 bases, with 2 bases of the junction left unmatched. This clone is deemed medium-sized. TCRdb reanalyzed the PCR reads via MiXCR. The sample lists 25,000 to 35,000 clones, about 4.1% seen once, with over 20% in the top ten. The chain joins TRBV28 to TRBJ2-1; 10 bases agree with TRBD2. The sequencing input was blood. The sequence derives from a female donor with papillary thyroid cancer or a benign thyroid nodule (not recorded which). Some clones in this sample may be carry-over from other donors' samples. The CDR3 nucleotides read TGTGCCAGCAGGAGGACTAGCGGCTCCTACAATGAGCAGTTCTTC. Translating gives CASRRTSGSYNEQFF.